Listed below are T cell receptor beta chains from one sample, sequenced in a study of beta chain features in type 1 diabetes. Sequenced by immunoSEQ multiplex PCR; TCRdb stores in-frame clones only, minus some. The data hold hundreds of thousands of clones, with more than 12% observed a single time. The sample comprised naive CD4+ T cells from blood. Source of these receptors: a man aged 18 to 30 with type 1 diabetes. Both conserved end residues are part of each CDR3. The D gene is left open where the match is weak. Clone size is stated in some rows and not others, as once, few, many or a class when expanded.

V	J	size	D	CDR3	DNA
TRBV14	TRBJ2-7	NA	NA	CASSQDQRKGRSSYEQYF	TGTGCCAGCAGCCAAGATCAGAGGAAAGGTCGTAGCTCCTACGAGCAGTACTTC
TRBV19	TRBJ1-1	few	NA	CASSIDDFFTEAFF	TGTGCCAGTAGTATTGATGACTTTTTCACTGAAGCTTTCTTT
TRBV29-1	TRBJ1-2	NA	NA	CSVGFREDGYTF	TGCAGCGTTGGTTTCAGGGAGGATGGCTACACCTTC
TRBV15	TRBJ2-1	NA	NA	CATSRSSSAAFYNEQFF	TGTGCCACCAGCAGGTCCTCTTCGGCGGCGTTCTACAATGAGCAGTTCTTC
TRBV4-1	TRBJ2-6	few	TRBD2	CASSQDPLAGVSGANVLTF	TGCGCCAGCAGCCAAGATCCCCTAGCGGGGGTGTCTGGGGCCAACGTCCTGACTTTC
TRBV4-1	TRBJ1-2	few	TRBD1	CASSQPTGNGYTF	TGCGCCAGCAGCCAACCGACAGGGAACGGCTACACCTTC
TRBV5-4	TRBJ2-7	NA	NA	CASSLAGTYEQYF	TGTGCCAGCAGCTTGGCCGGGACCTACGAGCAGTACTTC
TRBV5-6	TRBJ2-3	few	NA	CASSLGLGGLVTDTQYF	TGTGCCAGCAGCTTGGGCCTCGGGGGGCTGGTCACAGATACGCAGTATTTT
TRBV2	TRBJ2-4	few	NA	CASSPQGTIQYF	TGTGCCAGCAGTCCCCAGGGGACGATTCAGTACTTC
TRBV9	TRBJ2-5	NA	TRBD2	CASSLRPGGGPETQYF	TGTGCCAGCAGCCTCCGTCCGGGAGGGGGGCCGGAGACCCAGTACTTC
TRBV5-1	TRBJ2-5	NA	TRBD1	CASSPLTGGLEETQYF	TGCGCCAGCAGCCCCCTCACAGGGGGCCTGGAGGAGACCCAGTACTTC
TRBV30	TRBJ2-6	few	TRBD1	CAWRAGRGLRMGANVLTF	TGTGCCTGGAGGGCAGGCAGGGGGCTCCGGATGGGGGCCAACGTCCTGACTTTC
TRBV5-1	TRBJ2-1	few	TRBD2	CASSLAISGEDYEQFF	TGCGCCAGCAGCTTGGCCATCAGCGGGGAGGATTATGAGCAGTTCTTC
TRBV5-1	TRBJ2-5	NA	TRBD2	CASRAELAGVSAETQYF	TGCGCCAGCAGGGCGGAATTAGCGGGAGTCTCGGCGGAGACCCAGTACTTC
TRBV2	TRBJ1-5	few	NA	CASSGSVMSGNQPQHF	TGTGCCAGCTCAGGGTCGGTTATGAGTGGCAATCAGCCCCAGCATTTT
TRBV5-4	TRBJ2-5	few	NA	CASSGASYQETQYF	TGTGCCAGCAGCGGGGCCTCGTACCAAGAGACCCAGTACTTC
TRBV30	TRBJ2-7	few	NA	CAWSRTEAYEQYF	TGTGCCTGGTCTCGGACCGAGGCCTACGAGCAGTACTTC
TRBV30	TRBJ2-2	NA	NA	CAWSQATGLTGELFF	TGTGCCTGGAGTCAAGCCACAGGGTTGACCGGGGAGCTGTTTTTT
TRBV4-3	TRBJ2-7	NA	TRBD2	CASSHTSGSYEQYF	TGCGCCAGCAGCCATACTAGCGGCAGCTACGAGCAGTACTTC
TRBV29-1	TRBJ2-5	few	TRBD2	CSSKTSGSFVLETQYF	TGCAGCTCCAAGACTAGCGGGAGTTTTGTGTTAGAGACCCAGTACTTC
TRBV6-5	TRBJ2-3	NA	NA	CASSYSQGGTDTQYF	TGTGCCAGCAGTTACTCACAGGGGGGGACAGATACGCAGTATTTT
TRBV28	TRBJ2-2	few	NA	CASSSRPDTGELFF	TGTGCCAGCAGTTCTCGGCCGGACACCGGGGAGCTGTTTTTT
TRBV25-1	TRBJ2-5	few	TRBD2	CASSDSLAGETQYF	TGTGCCAGCAGTGACTCACTAGCGGGAGAGACCCAGTACTTC
TRBV30	TRBJ2-5	NA	NA	CAWSYRVQETQYF	TGTGCCTGGTCCTACAGGGTCCAAGAGACCCAGTACTTC
TRBV19	TRBJ2-7	few	NA	CASSFNRISYEQYF	TGTGCCAGTAGTTTTAACAGGATCTCCTACGAGCAGTACTTC